Each of the 17 T cell receptor beta chains below was sequenced from the same sample in a study of CD8+CD57+ T cells in acquired aplastic anemia. For sequencing, patients were chosen who had shown expansion of CD8+CD57+ cells by flow cytometry. Investigators profiled TCR beta VDJ and CDR3 from genomic DNA template. TCRdb fed the reads into MiXCR, producing one record per CDR3 protein. The table shows 150,000 to 200,000 distinct CDR3 sequences, with around 50% occurring only once. The sample consisted of sorted CD4+, CD8+, or CD8+CD57+ T cells (not recorded which) from PBMCs. The receptors derive from a human donor with aplastic anemia.

This clonotype was counted ten times or more. The rearrangement uses TRBV2 and TRBJ1-1; 10 nucleotides align to TRBD1. CDR3 length: 15 residues. V lost 6 bases and J lost 1; bases outside the gene matches: 5. Germline V gives CDR1 SNHLY, CDR2 FYNNEI. CDR3 DNA: TGTGCCAGCAGGACCCGGACAGGGGGGAACACTGAAGCTTTCTTT. Translated, it gives CASRTRTGGNTEAFF.

This clonotype has a count of ten or more. The rearrangement links TRBV25-1 to TRBJ1-3; D gene uncertain. V lost 0 bases and J lost 3, with 3 bases in between. CDR1 and CDR2 from the germline V gene are MGHDK and SYGVNS. The CDR3 contains 13 residues. CDR3 amino acids: CASSEYVGNTIYF. CDR3 nucleotide sequence: TGTGCCAGCAGTGAATACGTTGGAAACACCATATATTTT.

This clonotype is termed medium-sized. The chain couples TRBV29-1 to TRBJ2-1, with D possibly being TRBD1 (6 bases). Germline loops: CDR1 SQVTM, CDR2 ANQGSEA. The length of the CDR3 is 14 residues. V lost 5 bases, J lost 1 base, and 12 bases lay in between. In DNA, the CDR3 is TGCAGCGTTCGAAACAGGGTATCCTACAATGAGCAGTTCTTC. It encodes CSVRNRVSYNEQFF.

Of note for this clonotype: A much larger clone lies a single base off, so this may be a read error. V usage is TRBV11-1 and J usage is TRBJ2-7; weak D call: TRBD2 (5 bases). Between the trimmed V and J ends, which lost 3 bases and 3 bases, there was a span of 18 bases. The CDR3 loop spans 16 amino acids. The germline CDR1 and CDR2 sequences are SGHAT and FQDESV (reference sequence). CDR3 coding DNA: TGTGCCAGCAGCTTCTCCCTGGGGATAGGAGGCTACGAGCAGTACTTC. Translating gives CASSFSLGIGGYEQYF.

By proportion, this clonotype is medium-sized. The chain joins TRBV10-3 to TRBJ2-1; D may be TRBD1 or TRBD2 (6 bases each). The CDR3 length is 15 residues. Between the trimmed V and J ends, which lost 5 bases and 2 bases, there was a span of 13 bases. The germline V gene has CDR1 ENHRY and CDR2 SYGVKD. The CDR3 DNA reads TGTGCCATCAGTTTCGGGGGCGCGACCTACAATGAGCAGTTCTTC. Its translation: CAISFGGATYNEQFF.

This chain links TRBV2 with TRBJ2-3; 10 bases map to TRBD2. The CDR3 is made up of 15 amino acids. From germline, CDR1 is SNHLY and CDR2 FYNNEI. V lost 6 bases to trimming and J lost 2 bases; unmatched junction nucleotides: 5. CDR3 coding DNA: TGTGCCAGCAGCAGAGCGGGGGGGGACACAGATACGCAGTATTTT. It specifies CASSRAGGDTDTQYF.

As concerns this clonotype: Just one base apart from a much larger clone, this may be a read error. The chain is built from TRBV3-1 and TRBJ1-2; D is undetermined. V lost 1 base and J 2 bases, leaving 11 bases between the germline ends. The CDR3 length is 15 residues. The germline gives CDR1 LGHDT, CDR2 YNNKEL (reference sequence). CDR3: CASSQAQGRNYGYTF. The DNA of the CDR3 is TGTGCCAGCAGCCAAGCGCAAGGTCGCAACTATGGCTACACCTTC.

This clonotype occurred many times. This chain connects TRBV5-4 to TRBJ2-2; 7 bases are shared with TRBD2. V shed 7 bases, J shed 7 bases, and the junction held 13 bases outside the gene matches. The CDR3 consists of 15 residues. Germline CDR1 is SGHNT and CDR2 is YYREEE (reference sequence). The CDR3 protein is CASGSGGRPGGELFF. CDR3 bases: TGTGCCAGCGGGTCGGGGGGAAGGCCGGGCGGGGAGCTGTTTTTT.

V is TRBV6-1 and J is TRBJ2-3; 8 nucleotides agree with TRBD2. The germline V gene encodes CDR1 MNHNS and CDR2 SASEGT. The junction had 9 bases not matched to a gene; V was cut back by 6 bases and J by 4 bases. The CDR3 loop spans 15 amino acids. CDR3 coding DNA: TGTGCCAGCAGCCTATTGGACGGGGGGGCAGATACGCAGTATTTT. This encodes CASSLLDGGADTQYF.

This clonotype was observed once. A single base separates this from a much larger clone, so it may be a read error. The chain is built from TRBV5-5 and TRBJ2-7; 7 positions agree with TRBD2. Per germline, CDR1 SGHKS and CDR2 YYEKEE (reference sequence). Unmatched junction bases numbered 8, after V lost 4 bases and J lost 1 base. This CDR3 contains 15 residues. The CDR3 reads CASSPLAVGSYEQYF. In nucleotides, the CDR3 is TGTGCCAGCAGCCCCCTAGCGGTGGGTTCCTACGAGCAGTACTTC.

In its sample, this clonotype was seen many times. For the CDR3, the DNA is TGCGCCAGCAGCTTGATTACAGGGGGCTCGGCTGAAGCTTTCTTT. Protein: CASSLITGGSAEAFF. The chain uses TRBV5-1 and TRBJ1-1; 9 bases map to TRBD1. J was trimmed by 6 bases and V by 1 base; bases with no gene match: 7. The CDR3 spans 15 residues. CDR1 and CDR2 (germline): SGHRS, YFSETQ.

Points on this clonotype: With a much larger clone just one base away, this may be a read error. The genes are TRBV11-1 and TRBJ1-1; 11 bases are shared with TRBD1. V shed 4 bases and J 4 bases; nucleotides not matched to a gene: 8. The CDR3 sequence is 16 residues long. Germline V CDR1 and CDR2: SGHAT, FQDESV (reference sequence). The chain's CDR3 is CASSSGTGGMSTEAFF. For the CDR3, the DNA is TGTGCCAGCAGCTCAGGGACAGGGGGTATGAGCACTGAAGCTTTCTTT.

This clonotype appeared a single time. One base away lies a much larger clone, so this may be a sequencing read error. Since the CDR3 does not end with the conserved phenylalanine or tryptophan, this likely comes from a read error. The chain couples TRBV5-6 to TRBJ1-5; TRBD1 agrees at 8 bases. The CDR3 length is 13 residues. V dropped 9 bases and J dropped 4; count of bases not matched to a gene: 6. The germline CDR1 and CDR2 sequences are SGHDT and YYEEEE. CDR3 nucleotide sequence: TGTGCCACTTCGACAGGGGCTAATCAGCCCCAGCATCTT. Its protein product is CATSTGANQPQHL.

The V gene is TRBV24-1, the J gene TRBJ2-5; either TRBD1 or TRBD2 may fit D (5 bases each). This CDR3 is 14 amino acids long. V lost 7 bases and J 4 bases, leaving 15 bases between the germline ends. The V gene's germline CDR1 is KGHDR and CDR2 SFDVKD. CDR3 protein: CATSGDGPRETQYF. In DNA, the CDR3 is TGTGCCACCAGCGGGGACGGACCCCGAGAGACCCAGTACTTC.

The gene calls are TRBV20-1 and TRBJ2-7; 11 positions match TRBD2. CDR3 length: 15 amino acids. Germline-derived CDR1 and CDR2 are DFQATT and SNEGSKA (reference sequence). J was trimmed by 13 bases and V by 3 bases; bases with no gene match: 17. The CDR3 loop reads CSASVLAGGGLSGYF. CDR3 sequence (DNA): TGCAGTGCTAGTGTATTAGCGGGGGGGGGTCTCAGTGGATACTTC.

The chain carries TRBV7-9 and TRBJ1-1; 9 bases fit TRBD1. Per germline, CDR1 SEHNR and CDR2 FQNEAQ (reference sequence). V dropped 3 bases and J dropped 5; count of bases not matched to a gene: 4. This CDR3 contains 14 residues. In DNA form, the CDR3 reads TGTGCCAGCAGCTTTTCACAGGGGGCGACTGAAGCTTTCTTT. Translated: CASSFSQGATEAFF.

This clonotype was found many times. V is TRBV20-1 and J is TRBJ1-6; 8 bases match TRBD1. Trimming removed 6 bases from V and 5 bases from J; junction bases left unmatched: 21. Germline V gene lookup returns CDR1 DFQATT and CDR2 SNEGSKA (reference sequence). The CDR3 has 19 amino acids. CDR3 sequence reads: CSAPIDRGHYSKNNSPLHF. The DNA of the CDR3 is TGCAGTGCCCCCATTGACAGGGGCCACTATTCAAAGAATAATTCACCCCTCCACTTT.